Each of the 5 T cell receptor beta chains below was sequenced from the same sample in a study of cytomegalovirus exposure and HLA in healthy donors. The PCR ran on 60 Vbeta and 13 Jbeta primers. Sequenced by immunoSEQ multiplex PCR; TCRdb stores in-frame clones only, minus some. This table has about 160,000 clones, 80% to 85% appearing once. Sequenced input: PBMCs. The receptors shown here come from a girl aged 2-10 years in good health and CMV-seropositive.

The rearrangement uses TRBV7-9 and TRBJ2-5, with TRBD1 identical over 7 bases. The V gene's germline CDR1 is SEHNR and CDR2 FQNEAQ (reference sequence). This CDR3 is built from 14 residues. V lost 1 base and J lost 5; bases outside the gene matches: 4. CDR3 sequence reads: CASSLGRGSETQYF. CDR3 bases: TGTGCCAGCAGCTTAGGCAGGGGGTCGGAGACCCAGTACTTC.

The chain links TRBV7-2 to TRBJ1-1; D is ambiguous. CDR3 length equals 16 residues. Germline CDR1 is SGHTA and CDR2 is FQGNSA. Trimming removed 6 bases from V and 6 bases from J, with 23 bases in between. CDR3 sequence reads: CASRRLRSPYNPEAFF. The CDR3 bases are TGTGCCAGCAGGCGGCTTAGGTCCCCCTATAACCCTGAAGCTTTCTTT.

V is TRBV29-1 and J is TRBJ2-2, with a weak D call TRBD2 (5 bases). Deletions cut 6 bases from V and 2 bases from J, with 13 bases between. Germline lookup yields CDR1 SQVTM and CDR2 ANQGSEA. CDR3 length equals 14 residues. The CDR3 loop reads CSVFTRLNTGELFF. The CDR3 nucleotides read TGCAGCGTCTTTACTAGACTTAACACCGGGGAGCTGTTTTTT.

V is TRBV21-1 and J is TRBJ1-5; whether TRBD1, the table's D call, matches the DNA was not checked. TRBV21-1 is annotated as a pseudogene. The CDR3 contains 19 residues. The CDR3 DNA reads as TGTGCCAGCAGCAAAGCTAGGTGGGCAGGGTCGTATAGCAATCAGCCCCAGCATTTT. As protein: CASSKARWAGSYSNQPQHF.

The CDR3, as DNA: TGTGCCAGCAGTTCCCCTGGACTAGCGGGCGGGTACAATGAGCAGTTCTTC. Its protein is CASSSPGLAGGYNEQFF. V gene TRBV27 combines with J gene TRBJ2-1, with 11 bases identical to TRBD2. After removal of 4 bases from V and 4 bases from J, the junction contained 9 bases not matched to a gene. This CDR3 spans 17 amino acids. Germline lookup yields CDR1 MNHEY and CDR2 SMNVEV (reference sequence).